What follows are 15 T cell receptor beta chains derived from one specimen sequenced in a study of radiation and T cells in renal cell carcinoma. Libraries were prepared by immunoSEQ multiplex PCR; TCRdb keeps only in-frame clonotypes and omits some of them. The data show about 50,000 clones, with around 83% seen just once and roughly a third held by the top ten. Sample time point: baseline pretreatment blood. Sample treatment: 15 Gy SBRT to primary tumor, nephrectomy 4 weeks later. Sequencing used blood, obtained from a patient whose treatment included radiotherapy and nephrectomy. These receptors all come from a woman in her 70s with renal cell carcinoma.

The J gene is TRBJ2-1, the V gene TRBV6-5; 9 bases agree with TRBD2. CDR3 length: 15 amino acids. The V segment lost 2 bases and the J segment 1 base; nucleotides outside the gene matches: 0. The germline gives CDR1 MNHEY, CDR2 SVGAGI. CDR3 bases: TGTGCCAGCAGTTACGCGGGAGGGTCCTACAATGAGCAGTTCTTC. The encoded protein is CASSYAGGSYNEQFF.

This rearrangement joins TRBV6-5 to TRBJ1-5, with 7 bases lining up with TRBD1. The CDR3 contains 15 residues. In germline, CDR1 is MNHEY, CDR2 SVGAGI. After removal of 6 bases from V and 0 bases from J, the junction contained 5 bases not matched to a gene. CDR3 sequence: CASSLGQNSNQPQHF. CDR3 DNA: TGTGCCAGCAGCCTGGGACAGAATAGCAATCAGCCCCAGCATTTT.

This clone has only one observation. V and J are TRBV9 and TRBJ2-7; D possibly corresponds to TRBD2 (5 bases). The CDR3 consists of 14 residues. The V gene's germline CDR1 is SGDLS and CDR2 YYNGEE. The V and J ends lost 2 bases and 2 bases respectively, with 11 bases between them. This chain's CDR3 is CASSVSNGAYEQYF. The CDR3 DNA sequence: TGTGCCAGCAGCGTGAGTAACGGGGCCTACGAGCAGTACTTC.

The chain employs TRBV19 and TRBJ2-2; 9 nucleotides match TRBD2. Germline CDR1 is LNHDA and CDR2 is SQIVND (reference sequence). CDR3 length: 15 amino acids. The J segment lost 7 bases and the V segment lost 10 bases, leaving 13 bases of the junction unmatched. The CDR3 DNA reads TGTGCCACTCATTCGTTAGCGGGAGAAATCGGGGAGCTGTTTTTT. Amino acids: CATHSLAGEIGELFF. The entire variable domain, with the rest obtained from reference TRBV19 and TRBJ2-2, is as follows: DGGITQSPKYLFRKEGQNVTLSCEQNLNHDAMYWYRQDPGQGLRLIYYSQIVNDFQKGDIAEGYSVSREKKESFPLTVTSAQKNPTAFYLCATHSLAGEIGELFFGEGSRLTVL.

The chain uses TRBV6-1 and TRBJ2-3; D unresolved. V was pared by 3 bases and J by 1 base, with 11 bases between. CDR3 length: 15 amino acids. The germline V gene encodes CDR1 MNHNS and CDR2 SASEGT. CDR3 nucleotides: TGTGCCAGCAGTGAGGCGAGAGTGGGCACAGATACGCAGTATTTT. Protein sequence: CASSEARVGTDTQYF.

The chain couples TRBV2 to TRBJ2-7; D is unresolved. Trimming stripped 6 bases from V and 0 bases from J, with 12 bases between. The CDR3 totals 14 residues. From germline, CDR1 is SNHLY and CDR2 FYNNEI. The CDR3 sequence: CASRLTESSYEQYF. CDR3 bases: TGTGCCAGCAGACTAACGGAGAGCTCCTACGAGCAGTACTTC.

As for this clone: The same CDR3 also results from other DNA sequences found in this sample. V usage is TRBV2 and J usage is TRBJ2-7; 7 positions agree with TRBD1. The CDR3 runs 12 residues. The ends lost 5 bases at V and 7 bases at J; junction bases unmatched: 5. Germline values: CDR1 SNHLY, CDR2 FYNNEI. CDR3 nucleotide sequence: TGTGCCAGCAGTTCTGACAGGGAAGAGCAGTACTTC. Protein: CASSSDREEQYF.

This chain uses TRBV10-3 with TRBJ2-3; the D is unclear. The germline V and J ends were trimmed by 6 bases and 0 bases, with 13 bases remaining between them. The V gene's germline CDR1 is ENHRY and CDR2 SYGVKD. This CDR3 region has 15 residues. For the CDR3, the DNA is TGTGCCATCAGGACCCTCCCCGGGAGCACAGATACGCAGTATTTT. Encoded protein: CAIRTLPGSTDTQYF.

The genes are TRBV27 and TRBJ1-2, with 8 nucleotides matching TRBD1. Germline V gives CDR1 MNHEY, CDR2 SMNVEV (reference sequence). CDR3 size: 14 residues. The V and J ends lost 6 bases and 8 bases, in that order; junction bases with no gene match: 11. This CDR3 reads CASSSEWTGHGYTF. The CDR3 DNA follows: TGTGCCAGCAGCTCCGAGTGGACAGGGCACGGCTACACCTTC.

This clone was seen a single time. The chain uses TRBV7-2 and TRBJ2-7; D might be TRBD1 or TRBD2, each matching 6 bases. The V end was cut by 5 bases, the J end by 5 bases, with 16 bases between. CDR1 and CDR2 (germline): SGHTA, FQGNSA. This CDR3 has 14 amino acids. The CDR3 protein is CASSQGGTLHEQYF. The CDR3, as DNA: TGTGCCAGCAGCCAGGGCGGGACACTCCACGAGCAGTACTTC. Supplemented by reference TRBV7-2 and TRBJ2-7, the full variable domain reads GAGVSQSPSNKVTEKGKDVELRCDPISGHTALYWYRQSLGQGLEFLIYFQGNSAPDKSGLPSDRFSAERTGGSVSTLTIQRTQQEDSAVYLCASSQGGTLHEQYFGPGTRLTVT.

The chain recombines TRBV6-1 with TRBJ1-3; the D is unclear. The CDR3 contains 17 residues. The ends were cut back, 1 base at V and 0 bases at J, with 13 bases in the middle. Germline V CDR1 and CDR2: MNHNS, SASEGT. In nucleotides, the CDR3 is TGTGCCAGCAGTGAAGAATTTAGGGCCTACTCTGGAAACACCATATATTTT. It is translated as CASSEEFRAYSGNTIYF.

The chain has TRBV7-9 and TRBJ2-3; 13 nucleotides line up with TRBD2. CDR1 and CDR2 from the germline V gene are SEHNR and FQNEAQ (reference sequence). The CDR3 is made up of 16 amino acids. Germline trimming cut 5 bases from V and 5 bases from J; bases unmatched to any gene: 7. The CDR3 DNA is TGTGCCAGCAGCATCGGGACTAGCGGGGAGATAGATACGCAGTATTTT. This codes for CASSIGTSGEIDTQYF.

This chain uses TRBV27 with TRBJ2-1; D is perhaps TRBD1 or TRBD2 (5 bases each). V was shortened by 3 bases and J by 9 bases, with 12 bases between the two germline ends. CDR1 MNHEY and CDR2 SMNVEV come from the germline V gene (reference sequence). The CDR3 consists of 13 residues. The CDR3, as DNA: TGTGCCAGCAGTTTTGTGGTTGGGGGTGAGCAGTTCTTC. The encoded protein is CASSFVVGGEQFF.

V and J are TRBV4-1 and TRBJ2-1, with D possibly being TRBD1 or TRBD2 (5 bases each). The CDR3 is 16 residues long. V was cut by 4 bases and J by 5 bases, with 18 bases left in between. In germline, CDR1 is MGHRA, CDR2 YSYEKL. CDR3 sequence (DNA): TGCGCCAGCAGCCTTCGTCCCGGGACGCTAAACAATGAGCAGTTCTTC. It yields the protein CASSLRPGTLNNEQFF.

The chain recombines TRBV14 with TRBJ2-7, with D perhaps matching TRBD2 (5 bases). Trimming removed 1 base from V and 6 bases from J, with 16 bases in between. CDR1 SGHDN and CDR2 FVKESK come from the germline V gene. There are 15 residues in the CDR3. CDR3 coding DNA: TGTGCCAGCAGCCAAGCGGCTAGCAGGCAAGGCGAGCAGTACTTC. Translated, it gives CASSQAASRQGEQYF.